The rows below give T cell receptor beta chains drawn from one sample of a study of T-cell reconstitution after alpha-beta-depleted transplantation in children. From the PCR reads, TCRdb called clonotypes with MiXCR, one entry per CDR3 protein. The sample holds a few hundred thousand distinct CDR3 sequences, around 12% seen once. The material was PBMCs from the stem cell graft donor, obtained from the stem cell graft. These receptors all come from a human donor who donated a stem cell graft to a child with combined immunodeficiency. Both conserved end residues are part of each CDR3. The D gene is left open where the match is weak. Not every row has a clone size; where given, it reads once, few, many or a size class.

CDR3nt: TGCAGTGCCGATAGTGAGGGGGGTTACGAGCAGTACTTC
CDR3aa: CSADSEGGYEQYF
j_gene: TRBJ2-7
abundance: NA
v_gene: TRBV20-1
d_gene: NA

CDR3nt: TGTGCCAGCAGCTTAAAAAAGCGGGGGATTACAGATACGCAGTATTTT
CDR3aa: CASSLKKRGITDTQYF
j_gene: TRBJ2-3
abundance: NA
v_gene: TRBV7-8
d_gene: TRBD2

CDR3nt: TGTGCCAGCAGCCAATGGGACAGAAAGAACACTGAAGCTTTCTTT
CDR3aa: CASSQWDRKNTEAFF
j_gene: TRBJ1-1
abundance: NA
v_gene: TRBV4-2
d_gene: TRBD1

CDR3nt: TGTGCCACCAGCAGAGAGGCTAGCGGGCCAGATACGCAGTATTTT
CDR3aa: CATSREASGPDTQYF
j_gene: TRBJ2-3
abundance: many
v_gene: TRBV15
d_gene: TRBD2

CDR3nt: TGCAGCGTTCCAGTGGAGACCCAGTACTTC
CDR3aa: CSVPVETQYF
j_gene: TRBJ2-5
abundance: NA
v_gene: TRBV29-1
d_gene: NA

CDR3nt: TGTGCCAGCAGCGCCGGGACAGGGGAGAGCTTC
CDR3aa: CASSAGTGESF
j_gene: TRBJ2-7
abundance: NA
v_gene: TRBV7-9
d_gene: TRBD1

CDR3nt: TGTGCCAGCAGCCAAGATGTTTCTGCCTTGGGGCTAGCGGACCTAGCCAAAAACATTCAGTACTTC
CDR3aa: CASSQDVSALGLADLAKNIQYF
j_gene: TRBJ2-4
abundance: few
v_gene: TRBV3-1
d_gene: TRBD2

CDR3nt: TGTGCCAGCAGCCCCGGGACTAGCGGATACACAGATACGCAGTATTTT
CDR3aa: CASSPGTSGYTDTQYF
j_gene: TRBJ2-3
abundance: many
v_gene: TRBV12-3/TRBV12-4
d_gene: TRBD2

CDR3nt: TGCGCCAGCAGCCAAGCATCTCGCCTAGATACGCAGTATTTT
CDR3aa: CASSQASRLDTQYF
j_gene: TRBJ2-3
abundance: NA
v_gene: TRBV4-3
d_gene: NA

CDR3nt: TGTGCCTGGAAAAGCGGCTACTACGAGCAGTACTTC
CDR3aa: CAWKSGYYEQYF
j_gene: TRBJ2-7
abundance: NA
v_gene: TRBV30
d_gene: NA

CDR3nt: TGTGCCAGCAGTTACGAGAAGACAGGGATGAACACTGAAGCTTTCTTT
CDR3aa: CASSYEKTGMNTEAFF
j_gene: TRBJ1-1
abundance: NA
v_gene: TRBV6-5
d_gene: TRBD1

CDR3nt: TGTGCCAGCAGCCAGGGGGAGTGGAACAATGAGCAGTTCTTC
CDR3aa: CASSQGEWNNEQFF
j_gene: TRBJ2-1
abundance: NA
v_gene: TRBV7-2
d_gene: TRBD1

CDR3nt: TGTGCCATCAGTGACGACACGCTCTATGGCTACACCTTC
CDR3aa: CAISDDTLYGYTF
j_gene: TRBJ1-2
abundance: few
v_gene: TRBV10-3
d_gene: NA

CDR3nt: TGTGCCAGCAGCGTAGAAAACAGGGTCCTTCACTATGGCTACACCTTC
CDR3aa: CASSVENRVLHYGYTF
j_gene: TRBJ1-2
abundance: few
v_gene: TRBV9
d_gene: NA

CDR3nt: TGTGCCACCAGTGGCTTTCCTCTTCGTAACACAGATACGCAGTATTTT
CDR3aa: CATSGFPLRNTDTQYF
j_gene: TRBJ2-3
abundance: many
v_gene: TRBV24-1
d_gene: NA

CDR3nt: TGTGCCAGCAGCCCCTGGACGGCGCAGGGCGACGAGCAGTACTTC
CDR3aa: CASSPWTAQGDEQYF
j_gene: TRBJ2-7
abundance: many
v_gene: TRBV9
d_gene: NA

CDR3nt: TGCGCCAGCAGCCAAGCTAGGGACAGAGAAAGTGTCTACACCTTC
CDR3aa: CASSQARDRESVYTF
j_gene: TRBJ1-2
abundance: few
v_gene: TRBV4-3
d_gene: TRBD1

CDR3nt: TGTGCCAGCAGCCTTAGACAGGGGAAGAATGAGCAGTTCTTC
CDR3aa: CASSLRQGKNEQFF
j_gene: TRBJ2-1
abundance: NA
v_gene: TRBV14
d_gene: TRBD1

CDR3nt: TGTGCCAGCAGTTTAAAAATCCCAGCGACGGGTAGCTCCTACGAGCAGTACTTC
CDR3aa: CASSLKIPATGSSYEQYF
j_gene: TRBJ2-7
abundance: few
v_gene: TRBV7-8
d_gene: NA

CDR3nt: TGTGCCAGCAGCACGTCGGCAGGGTGCCAAGAGACCCAGTACTTC
CDR3aa: CASSTSAGCQETQYF
j_gene: TRBJ2-5
abundance: few
v_gene: TRBV21-1
d_gene: NA

CDR3nt: TGTGCCAGCAGAAGACTAGGAACGGGCACAATCGGTCAGCCCCAGCATTTT
CDR3aa: CASRRLGTGTIGQPQHF
j_gene: TRBJ1-5
abundance: few
v_gene: TRBV27
d_gene: NA

CDR3nt: TGTGCCATCAGAACGGAGGGGCCGGCAGATACGCAGTATTTT
CDR3aa: CAIRTEGPADTQYF
j_gene: TRBJ2-3
abundance: few
v_gene: TRBV10-3
d_gene: NA

CDR3nt: TGTGCCTGGTGTCAGGTAGCGGGAGGGCACCCCTACGAGCAGTACTTC
CDR3aa: CAWCQVAGGHPYEQYF
j_gene: TRBJ2-7
abundance: few
v_gene: TRBV30
d_gene: TRBD2

CDR3nt: TGTGCCAGCAGCTTACGAGGAGGAGAAGAGACCCAGTACTTC
CDR3aa: CASSLRGGEETQYF
j_gene: TRBJ2-5
abundance: NA
v_gene: TRBV7-9
d_gene: NA

CDR3nt: TGTGCCAGCAGCTTAGCCGAGTGGACTAGCGGGAGGTACAATGAGCAGTTCTTC
CDR3aa: CASSLAEWTSGRYNEQFF
j_gene: TRBJ2-1
abundance: many
v_gene: TRBV11-1
d_gene: TRBD2

CDR3nt: TGTGCCAGCACCCAAACCACAGATACGCAGTATTTT
CDR3aa: CASTQTTDTQYF
j_gene: TRBJ2-3
abundance: few
v_gene: TRBV7-9
d_gene: NA

CDR3nt: TGTGCCAGCAGTCAAGACCCGGGGACCTACGAGCAGTACTTC
CDR3aa: CASSQDPGTYEQYF
j_gene: TRBJ2-7
abundance: NA
v_gene: TRBV7-2
d_gene: NA

CDR3nt: TGTGCCAGCAGTTCCGGGGAGTTTGGTGAGCAGTTCTTC
CDR3aa: CASSSGEFGEQFF
j_gene: TRBJ2-1
abundance: many
v_gene: TRBV12-3/TRBV12-4
d_gene: NA

CDR3nt: TGTGCCACCAGTGATTTGACTAGCGGGGATGTCAATGAGCAGTTCTTC
CDR3aa: CATSDLTSGDVNEQFF
j_gene: TRBJ2-1
abundance: many
v_gene: TRBV24-1
d_gene: TRBD2

CDR3nt: TGTGCCAGCAGTTTATTGAGGGGCAAGGGCTACGAGCAGTACTTC
CDR3aa: CASSLLRGKGYEQYF
j_gene: TRBJ2-7
abundance: NA
v_gene: TRBV12-3/TRBV12-4
d_gene: NA

CDR3nt: TGTGCCTGGAGCGGAACGGGCTCTGGAAACACCATATATTTT
CDR3aa: CAWSGTGSGNTIYF
j_gene: TRBJ1-3
abundance: NA
v_gene: TRBV30
d_gene: NA

CDR3nt: TGTGCCAGCAGTTTAGGAGGATGGGACTTTAGCACAGATACGCAGTATTTT
CDR3aa: CASSLGGWDFSTDTQYF
j_gene: TRBJ2-3
abundance: few
v_gene: TRBV12-3/TRBV12-4
d_gene: NA

CDR3nt: TGTGCCAGCAGCCCGGGGGGGCGTGAAGCTTTCTTT
CDR3aa: CASSPGGREAFF
j_gene: TRBJ1-1
abundance: few
v_gene: TRBV7-9
d_gene: NA

CDR3nt: TGCAGCGTTGATGTTCAGTTAAAAGAGACCCAGTACTTC
CDR3aa: CSVDVQLKETQYF
j_gene: TRBJ2-5
abundance: many
v_gene: TRBV29-1
d_gene: NA

CDR3nt: TGTGCCAGCAGCCAGGGACTAGCCCAAGAGACCCAGTACTTC
CDR3aa: CASSQGLAQETQYF
j_gene: TRBJ2-5
abundance: many
v_gene: TRBV4-2
d_gene: TRBD2

CDR3nt: TGTGCCAGCAGTTTACTGTATCGGGCCGAAGGCTCCTACGAGCAGTACTTC
CDR3aa: CASSLLYRAEGSYEQYF
j_gene: TRBJ2-7
abundance: many
v_gene: TRBV12-3/TRBV12-4
d_gene: NA

CDR3nt: TGCAGTGCTATAGGGGACAGGAGACGCACAGATACGCAGTATTTT
CDR3aa: CSAIGDRRRTDTQYF
j_gene: TRBJ2-3
abundance: NA
v_gene: TRBV20-1
d_gene: TRBD1

CDR3nt: TGTGCCACCAGTTACCGGGACAGGGGGCAAGAGGGCAATCAGCCCCAGCATTTT
CDR3aa: CATSYRDRGQEGNQPQHF
j_gene: TRBJ1-5
abundance: few
v_gene: TRBV24-1
d_gene: TRBD1

CDR3nt: TGTGCCAGCAGCTCTGAAAAACAGAGAGCGGGAGGCCCCGACACCGGGGAGCTGTTTTTT
CDR3aa: CASSSEKQRAGGPDTGELFF
j_gene: TRBJ2-2
abundance: few
v_gene: TRBV11-1
d_gene: TRBD2

CDR3nt: TGTGCCAGCAGCCCTATCTCCCGGGGGAGTAGTATGGGGTACGAGCAGTACTTC
CDR3aa: CASSPISRGSSMGYEQYF
j_gene: TRBJ2-7
abundance: few
v_gene: TRBV11-2
d_gene: NA

CDR3nt: TGTGCCTGGAGTGTACCTTTTGACGGGCAAGAGACCCAGTACTTC
CDR3aa: CAWSVPFDGQETQYF
j_gene: TRBJ2-5
abundance: many
v_gene: TRBV30
d_gene: NA

CDR3nt: TGTGCCAGCTCACCCCACGGGGACAGTGAGCAGTTCTTC
CDR3aa: CASSPHGDSEQFF
j_gene: TRBJ2-1
abundance: few
v_gene: TRBV18
d_gene: TRBD1

CDR3nt: TGTGCCACCAGCAGCCACCCGAGGACAGCGTTCTACAATGAGCAGTTCTTC
CDR3aa: CATSSHPRTAFYNEQFF
j_gene: TRBJ2-1
abundance: NA
v_gene: TRBV15
d_gene: NA

CDR3nt: TGCGCCAGCAGCTTGGAGGCCGGTTATGTCGTAGACTACACCTTC
CDR3aa: CASSLEAGYVVDYTF
j_gene: TRBJ1-2
abundance: many
v_gene: TRBV5-1
d_gene: NA

CDR3nt: TGTGCCAGCAGTCCCCCGGACGTTTATAGCAATCAGCCCCAGCATTTT
CDR3aa: CASSPPDVYSNQPQHF
j_gene: TRBJ1-5
abundance: NA
v_gene: TRBV12-3/TRBV12-4
d_gene: NA

CDR3nt: TGTGCCAGCAGTTATCATCTAGGGGATGGCTACACCTTC
CDR3aa: CASSYHLGDGYTF
j_gene: TRBJ1-2
abundance: NA
v_gene: TRBV12-3/TRBV12-4
d_gene: NA

CDR3nt: TGTGCCAGCAGTCTAGCGGATTCCTACGAGCAGTACTTC
CDR3aa: CASSLADSYEQYF
j_gene: TRBJ2-7
abundance: many
v_gene: TRBV12-3/TRBV12-4
d_gene: TRBD2

CDR3nt: TGTGCCAGCAGCCCCTCTAGTGGCACAGATACGCAGTATTTT
CDR3aa: CASSPSSGTDTQYF
j_gene: TRBJ2-3
abundance: many
v_gene: TRBV4-2
d_gene: NA

CDR3nt: TGTGCCAGCAGTGGGCGTTCGAGCGGGGGGGAGAGCTCCTACAATGAGCAGTTCTTC
CDR3aa: CASSGRSSGGESSYNEQFF
j_gene: TRBJ2-1
abundance: many
v_gene: TRBV25-1
d_gene: TRBD2

CDR3nt: TGTGCCAGCAGCTTACGAGGGGGAGCTAGCACAGATACGCAGTATTTT
CDR3aa: CASSLRGGASTDTQYF
j_gene: TRBJ2-3
abundance: many
v_gene: TRBV11-2
d_gene: NA

CDR3nt: TGTGCCAGCTCACCAAGAGGGGATTCTGATACGCAGTATTTT
CDR3aa: CASSPRGDSDTQYF
j_gene: TRBJ2-3
abundance: NA
v_gene: TRBV18
d_gene: NA

CDR3nt: TGTGCCAGCAGCTTAGGGCTAGCGGGAGGGCCCGGAGATACGCAGTATTTT
CDR3aa: CASSLGLAGGPGDTQYF
j_gene: TRBJ2-3
abundance: many
v_gene: TRBV7-6
d_gene: TRBD2

CDR3nt: TGTGCCAGCAGTTACTCCTACAGGGCGGATACGCAGTATTTT
CDR3aa: CASSYSYRADTQYF
j_gene: TRBJ2-3
abundance: NA
v_gene: TRBV6-2/TRBV6-3
d_gene: NA